Many counts were recorded for the clone carrying this TCR beta chain. Antigen: not known. The data are from a study of shared clonotypes between healthy human individuals. Study-wide background: Aged between 18 and 49, the donors were two women and three men.

Genomic DNA from each subset was divided evenly over several immunoSEQ plates. Method: immunoSEQ multiplex PCR; TCRdb's copy keeps in-frame clones and lacks some. Here the sample spans around 450,000 clones, around 75% being singletons. This CDR3 has 13 residues. Study-level findings and limits: Clonotype sharing among donors was thought likely to change with sequencing depth. Owing to a small donor count, the genetic and exposure-history diversity represented was limited.

The TCR comes from a woman between 40 and 50 years old in good health. Some clones in this sample may be carry-over from other donors' samples. Sequencing was performed on PBMCs. V is TRBV12-2 and J is TRBJ2-5; the table's D call, TRBD1, was not checked against the DNA. TRBV12-2 is noted as a pseudogene. CDR3 loop: CASRLGGQDVQYF. The CDR3 bases are TGTGCAAGTCGCTTAGGGGGGCAGGACGTTCAGTACTTC.